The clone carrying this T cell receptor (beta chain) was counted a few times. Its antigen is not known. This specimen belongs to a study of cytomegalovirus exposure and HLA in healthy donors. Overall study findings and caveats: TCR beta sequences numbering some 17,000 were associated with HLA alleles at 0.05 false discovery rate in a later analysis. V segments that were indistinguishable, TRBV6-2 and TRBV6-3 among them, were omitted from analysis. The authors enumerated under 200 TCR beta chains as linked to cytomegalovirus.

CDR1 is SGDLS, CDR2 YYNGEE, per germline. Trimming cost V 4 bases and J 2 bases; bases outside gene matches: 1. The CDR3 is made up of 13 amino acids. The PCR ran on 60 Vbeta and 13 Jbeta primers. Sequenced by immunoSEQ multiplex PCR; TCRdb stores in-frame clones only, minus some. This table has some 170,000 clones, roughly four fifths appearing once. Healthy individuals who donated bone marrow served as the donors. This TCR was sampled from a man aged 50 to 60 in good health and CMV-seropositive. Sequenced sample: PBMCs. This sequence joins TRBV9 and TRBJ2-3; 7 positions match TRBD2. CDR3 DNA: TGTGCCAGCAGCCGGGACTACACAGATACGCAGTATTTT. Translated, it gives CASSRDYTDTQYF. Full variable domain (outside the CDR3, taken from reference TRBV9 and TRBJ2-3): DSGVTQTPKHLITATGQRVTLRCSPRSGDLSVYWYQQSLDQGLQFLIQYYNGEERAKGNILERFSAQQFPDLHSELNLSSLELGDSALYFCASSRDYTDTQYFGPGTRLTVL.